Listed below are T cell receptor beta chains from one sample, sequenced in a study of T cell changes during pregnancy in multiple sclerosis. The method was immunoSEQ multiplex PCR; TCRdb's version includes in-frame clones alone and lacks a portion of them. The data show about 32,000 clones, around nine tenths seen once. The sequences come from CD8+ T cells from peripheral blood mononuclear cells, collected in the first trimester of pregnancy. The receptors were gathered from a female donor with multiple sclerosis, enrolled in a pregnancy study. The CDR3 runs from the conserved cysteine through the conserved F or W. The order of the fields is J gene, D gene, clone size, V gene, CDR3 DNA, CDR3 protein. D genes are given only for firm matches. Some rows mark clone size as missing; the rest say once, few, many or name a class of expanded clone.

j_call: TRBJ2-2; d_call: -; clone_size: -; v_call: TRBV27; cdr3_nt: TGTGCCAGCAGTCCCGGAGGATTCGCCGGGGAGCTGTTTTTT; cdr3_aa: CASSPGGFAGELFF
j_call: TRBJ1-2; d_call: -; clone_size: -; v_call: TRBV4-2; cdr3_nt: TGTGCCAGCAGCCAAGATTGGGCACAACCTAATGGCTACACCTTC; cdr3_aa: CASSQDWAQPNGYTF
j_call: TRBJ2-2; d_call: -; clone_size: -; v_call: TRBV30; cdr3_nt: TGTGCCTCCTTGACAGAGAACACCGGGGAGCTGTTTTTT; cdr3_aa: CASLTENTGELFF
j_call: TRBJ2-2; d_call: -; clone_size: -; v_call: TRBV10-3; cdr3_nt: TGTGCCATCAGTGACGAGGGTACCGGGGAGCTGTTTTTT; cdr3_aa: CAISDEGTGELFF
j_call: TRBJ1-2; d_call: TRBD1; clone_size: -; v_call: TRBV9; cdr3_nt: TGTGCCAGCAGCGTCCGGGACAGCGATAACTATGGCTACACCTTC; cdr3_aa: CASSVRDSDNYGYTF
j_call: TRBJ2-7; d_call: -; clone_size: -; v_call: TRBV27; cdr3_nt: TGTGCCAGCAGTTTAGGACTCCACTACGAGCAGTACTTC; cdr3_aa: CASSLGLHYEQYF
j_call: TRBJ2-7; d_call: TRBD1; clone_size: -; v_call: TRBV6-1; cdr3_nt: TGTGCCAGCAGTGTAACCCCGGGACAGGGCTACGAGCAGTACTTC; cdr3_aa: CASSVTPGQGYEQYF
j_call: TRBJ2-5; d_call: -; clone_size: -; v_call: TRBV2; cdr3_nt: TGTGCCAGCAGCATGGAACCGGGCCAAGAGACCCAGTACTTC; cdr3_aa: CASSMEPGQETQYF
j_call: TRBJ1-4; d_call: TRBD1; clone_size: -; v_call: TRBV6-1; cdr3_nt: TGTGCCAGCAGTGACCCACAGGGGTCTAATGAAAAACTGTTTTTT; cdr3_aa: CASSDPQGSNEKLFF
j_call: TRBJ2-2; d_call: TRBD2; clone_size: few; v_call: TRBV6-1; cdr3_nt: TGTGCCAGCAGTGGCGGAGCCGGGACTAGCGAGCACACCGGGGAGCTGTTTTTT; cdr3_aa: CASSGGAGTSEHTGELFF
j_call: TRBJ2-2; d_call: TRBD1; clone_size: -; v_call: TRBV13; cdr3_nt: TGTGCCAGCAGCCACCCAGGGGGCAACACCGGGGAGCTGTTTTTT; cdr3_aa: CASSHPGGNTGELFF
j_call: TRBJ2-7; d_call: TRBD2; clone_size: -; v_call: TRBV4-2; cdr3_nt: TGTGCCAGCAGCCAAGATGGGAAAGCGGGAGTAGGCTACGAGCAGTACTTC; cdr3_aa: CASSQDGKAGVGYEQYF
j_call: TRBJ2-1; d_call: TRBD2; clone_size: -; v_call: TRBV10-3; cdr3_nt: TGTGCCATCAGTGACCTGGCTAGCGGGAGGGTTCTACCTACTTACAATGAGCAGTTCTTC; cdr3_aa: CAISDLASGRVLPTYNEQFF
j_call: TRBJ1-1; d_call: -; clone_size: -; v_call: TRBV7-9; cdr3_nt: TGTGCCAGCAGCTTTTGGGGCTGGAGCGCTGAAGCTTTCTTT; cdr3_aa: CASSFWGWSAEAFF
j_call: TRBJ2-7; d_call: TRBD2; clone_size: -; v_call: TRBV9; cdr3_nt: TGTGCCAGCAGCCCAACCGGGCGGGGGGCCCCCTACGAGCAGTACTTC; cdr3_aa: CASSPTGRGAPYEQYF
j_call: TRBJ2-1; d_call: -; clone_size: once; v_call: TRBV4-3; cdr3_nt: TGCGCCAGCAGCCTTGACTATCCCCCCCCCAATGAGCAGTTCTTC; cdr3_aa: CASSLDYPPPNEQFF
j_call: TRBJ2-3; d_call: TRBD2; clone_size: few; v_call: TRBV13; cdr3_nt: TGTGCCAGCAGCTCCCGGGGACTAGCGGATACAGATACGCAGTATTTT; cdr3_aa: CASSSRGLADTDTQYF
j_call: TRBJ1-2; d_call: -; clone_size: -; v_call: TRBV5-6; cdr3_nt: TGTGCCAGCAGCTTGGCGGGGAATGGCTACACCTTC; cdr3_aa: CASSLAGNGYTF
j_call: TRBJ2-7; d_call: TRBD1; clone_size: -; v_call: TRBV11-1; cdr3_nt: TGTGCCAGCAGCGTGGGACAGGCGTCCTACGAGCAGTACTTC; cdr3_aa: CASSVGQASYEQYF
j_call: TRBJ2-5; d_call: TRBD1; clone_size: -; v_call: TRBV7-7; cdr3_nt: TGTGCCAGCAGCTTATACGGGACAGGGGAGGAGACCCAGTACTTC; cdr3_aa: CASSLYGTGEETQYF
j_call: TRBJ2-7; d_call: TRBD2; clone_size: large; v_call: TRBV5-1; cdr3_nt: TGCGCCAGCAGCTTGTATGGGAGGGCCCAGGACGAGCAGTACTTC; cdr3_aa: CASSLYGRAQDEQYF
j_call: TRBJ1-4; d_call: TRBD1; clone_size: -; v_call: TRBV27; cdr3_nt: TGTGCCAGCAGTACCGTCGGGACAGGGTGGGAAAAACTGTTTTTT; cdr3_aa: CASSTVGTGWEKLFF
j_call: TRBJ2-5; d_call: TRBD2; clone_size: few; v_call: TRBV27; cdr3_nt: TGTGCCAGCAGTGGCTTTAGCGGGAGGGCGGGGGAGACCCAGTACTTC; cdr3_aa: CASSGFSGRAGETQYF
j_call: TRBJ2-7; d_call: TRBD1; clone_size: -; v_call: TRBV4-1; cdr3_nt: TGCGCCAGCAGCCAAGTCAGGGGGAGCGCGATGACCTACGAGCAGTACTTC; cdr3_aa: CASSQVRGSAMTYEQYF
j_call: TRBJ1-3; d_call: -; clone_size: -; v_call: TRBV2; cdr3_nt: TGTGCCAGCACTTACCACTTAGGGGTAACCTCTGGAAACACCATATATTTT; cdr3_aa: CASTYHLGVTSGNTIYF
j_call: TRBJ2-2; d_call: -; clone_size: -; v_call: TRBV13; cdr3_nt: TGTGCCAGCAGCTTGGTCGCGGGAACCGGGGAGCTGTTTTTT; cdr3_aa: CASSLVAGTGELFF
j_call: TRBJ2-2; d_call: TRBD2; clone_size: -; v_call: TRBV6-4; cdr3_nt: TGTGCCAGTAGCGGGAGTGAAACCGGGGAGCTGTTTTTT; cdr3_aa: CASSGSETGELFF
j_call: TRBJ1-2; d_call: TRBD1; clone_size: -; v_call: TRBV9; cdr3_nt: TGTGCCAGCAGCGTGGCGGGACAGGGGTCCTATGGCTACACCTTC; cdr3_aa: CASSVAGQGSYGYTF
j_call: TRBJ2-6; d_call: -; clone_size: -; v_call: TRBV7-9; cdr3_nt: TGTGCCAGCAGCTTAAGTCGATTGGGCTGGGTCCCTGGGGCCAACGTCCTGACTTTC; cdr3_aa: CASSLSRLGWVPGANVLTF
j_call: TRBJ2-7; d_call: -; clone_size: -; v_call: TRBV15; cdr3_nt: TGTGCCACCAGCAGAGATCGGGGGAAGGATGCAATAGCCGACGAGCAGTACTTC; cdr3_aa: CATSRDRGKDAIADEQYF
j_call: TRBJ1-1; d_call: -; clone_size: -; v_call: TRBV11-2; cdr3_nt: TGTGCCAGCAGCTTAGTCCGGGGGATAAGCGCGAGTACTGAAGCTTTCTTT; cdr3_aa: CASSLVRGISASTEAFF
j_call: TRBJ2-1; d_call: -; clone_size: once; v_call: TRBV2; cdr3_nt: TGTGCCAGCACAGGACAATTATACAATGAGCAGTTCTTC; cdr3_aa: CASTGQLYNEQFF
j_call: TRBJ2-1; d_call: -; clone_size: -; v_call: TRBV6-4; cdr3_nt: TGTGCCAGCAGTGACTCGGGGACTCCTTCTAATGAGCAGTTCTTC; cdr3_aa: CASSDSGTPSNEQFF
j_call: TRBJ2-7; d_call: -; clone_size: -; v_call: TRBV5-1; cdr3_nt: TGCGCCAGCAGCGCCACTTCTAACTACGAGCAGTACTTC; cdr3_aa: CASSATSNYEQYF
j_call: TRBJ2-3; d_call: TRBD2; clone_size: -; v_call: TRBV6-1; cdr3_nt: TGTGCCAGCAGGCTCCAGAGCGGGGGCACAGATACGCAGTATTTT; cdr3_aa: CASRLQSGGTDTQYF
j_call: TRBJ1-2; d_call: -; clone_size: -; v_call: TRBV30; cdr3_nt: TGTGCCTCGAGAGAGGGGGATCACTATGGCTACACCTTC; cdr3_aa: CASREGDHYGYTF
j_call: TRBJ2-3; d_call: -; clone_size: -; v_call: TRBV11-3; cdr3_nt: TGTGCCAGCAGCTTTGAAGGTCAGGGGTTAGGCACAGATACGCAGTATTTT; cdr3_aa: CASSFEGQGLGTDTQYF
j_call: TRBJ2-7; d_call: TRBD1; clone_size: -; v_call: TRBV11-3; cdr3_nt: TGTGCCAGCAGCCCCCGGACAGGAAACTACGAGCAGTACTTC; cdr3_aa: CASSPRTGNYEQYF
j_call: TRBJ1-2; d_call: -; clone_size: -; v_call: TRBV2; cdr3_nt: TGTGCCAGCAACCAGTACTATGGCTACACCTTC; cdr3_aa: CASNQYYGYTF
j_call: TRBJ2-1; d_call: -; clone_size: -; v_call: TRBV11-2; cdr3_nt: TGTGCCAGCAGCTTAGGGACGACAGTCCTCTACAATGAGCAGTTCTTC; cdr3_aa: CASSLGTTVLYNEQFF
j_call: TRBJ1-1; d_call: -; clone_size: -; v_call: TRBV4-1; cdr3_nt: TGCGCCAGCAGCCAAGACCAGGGGTACACTGAAGCTTTCTTT; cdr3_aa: CASSQDQGYTEAFF
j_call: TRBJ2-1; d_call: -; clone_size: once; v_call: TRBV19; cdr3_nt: TGTGCCAGTAGTATTAATAGCGGAGCCGGGGGCAATGAGCAGTTCTTC; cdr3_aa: CASSINSGAGGNEQFF
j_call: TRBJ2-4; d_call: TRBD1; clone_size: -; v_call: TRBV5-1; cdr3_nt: TGCGCCAGCAGCCCCGAGGGGACAGGCAACATTCAGTACTTC; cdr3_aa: CASSPEGTGNIQYF
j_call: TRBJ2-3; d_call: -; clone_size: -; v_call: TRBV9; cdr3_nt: TGTGCCAGCAGCCCCGGGGGCAGCGGGGTTACAGATACGCAGTATTTT; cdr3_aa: CASSPGGSGVTDTQYF
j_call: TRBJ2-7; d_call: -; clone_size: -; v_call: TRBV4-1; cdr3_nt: TGCGCCAGCAGCCTGGCGACGGGACAAAAAACCTACGAGCAGTACTTC; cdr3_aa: CASSLATGQKTYEQYF
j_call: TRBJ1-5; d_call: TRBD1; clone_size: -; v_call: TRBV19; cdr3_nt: TGTGCCAGTAGTAGACAGGGGGCGCTTAGCAATCAGCCCCAGCATTTT; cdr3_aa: CASSRQGALSNQPQHF